The subject of this entry is one TCR beta chain. TCR beta chains were sequenced at survey level with immunoSEQ. Sequencing used immunoSEQ multiplex PCR; TCRdb keeps in-frame clones, though not all of them. The data hold tens of thousands of clones, with 93% observed a single time. This CDR3 contains 15 residues. The germline V gene encodes CDR1 MNHEY and CDR2 SMNVEV (reference sequence). Trimming removed 4 bases at V and 7 bases at J, with 16 bases between. Sequenced input: PBMCs. V gene TRBV27 combines with J gene TRBJ1-4; the D gene is possibly TRBD1 (5 bases). The TCR sequence derives from a man aged 35-49 years with rheumatoid arthritis. The CDR3 DNA sequence: TGTGCCAGCAGTTCACGGCCGGGGACGTCTGAAAAACTGTTTTTT. This encodes CASSSRPGTSEKLFF. The complete variable domain, with remaining parts taken from reference TRBV27 and TRBJ1-4, reads EAQVTQNPRYLITVTGKKLTVTCSQNMNHEYMSWYRQDPGLGLRQIYYSMNVEVTDKGDVPEGYKVSRKEKRNFPLILESPSPNQTSLYFCASSSRPGTSEKLFFGSGTQLSVL.